A selection of T cell receptor beta chains follows, all from one sample in a study of cytomegalovirus exposure and HLA in healthy donors. The protocol was immunoSEQ multiplex PCR, while the TCRdb copy is restricted to in-frame clones and leaves out a portion. This sample has 68,000 or so clones; roughly nine tenths occur once, and the top ten carry just over 3%. Specimen: PBMCs. These receptors were obtained from a man aged 18 to 29 in good health and CMV-seronegative. Both conserved end residues are part of each CDR3. A D gene is named only where the DNA matches it firmly. The size entry is marked missing in some rows and otherwise reads once, few, many or a size class.

clone size	J gene	V gene	D gene	CDR3 DNA	CDR3 protein
-	TRBJ2-5	TRBV6-5	-	TGTGCCAGCAGTTACGTGGGACTTTTCCAAGAGACCCAATACTTC	CASSYVGLFQETQYF
-	TRBJ2-7	TRBV7-2	TRBD1	TGTGCCAGCAGCTTAAACAGGGGCCACGAGCAGTACTTC	CASSLNRGHEQYF
-	TRBJ2-4	TRBV28	-	TGTGCCAGCAGTTTTGGAGGGGTTAAAAACATTCAGTACTTC	CASSFGGVKNIQYF
-	TRBJ2-1	TRBV5-8	TRBD2	TGTGCCAGCAGCATGGGACTAGCCAAGTACAATGAGCAGTTCTTC	CASSMGLAKYNEQFF
-	TRBJ1-1	TRBV15	-	TGTGCCACCAGCAGAGAATGGGGGCCACCGACTGAAGCTTTCTTT	CATSREWGPPTEAFF
-	TRBJ1-1	TRBV5-4	-	TGTGCCAGCAGCTCAATGCAACAGGGTAGTCCTGAAGCTTTCTTT	CASSSMQQGSPEAFF
-	TRBJ2-1	TRBV5-1	-	TGCGCCAGCAGCCCTCGGACTCGGGGGTCGGGTGAGCAGTTCTTC	CASSPRTRGSGEQFF
-	TRBJ2-7	TRBV4-3	-	TGCGCCAGCAGCCCCGTCGGGGGCTACGAGCAGTACTTC	CASSPVGGYEQYF
-	TRBJ2-7	TRBV7-9	-	TGTGCCAGCAGCCGACCAGGTCCGGACTACGAGCAGTACTTC	CASSRPGPDYEQYF
-	TRBJ1-1	TRBV28	TRBD1	TGTGCCAGCAGTACCCGACAGGGAACTGAAGCTTTCTTT	CASSTRQGTEAFF
-	TRBJ2-1	TRBV11-3	-	TGTGCCAGCAGCCCGGGGAGTGACTACAATGAGCAGTTCTTC	CASSPGSDYNEQFF
-	TRBJ2-1	TRBV20-1	-	TGCAGTGCCCGACAGCTTGGTGAGCAGTTCTTC	CSARQLGEQFF
-	TRBJ2-1	TRBV6-6	TRBD2	TGTGCCAGTAGCTTAGCGGGAGAGGGTGAGCAGTTCTTC	CASSLAGEGEQFF
-	TRBJ2-7	TRBV2	-	TGTGCCACAGAGACTGGGGACTTAGGGTACGAGCAGTACTTC	CATETGDLGYEQYF
-	TRBJ1-1	TRBV10-3	-	TGTGCCATCAGAGCCTGGGGGGGCACTGAAGCTTTCTTT	CAIRAWGGTEAFF
-	TRBJ2-1	TRBV2	TRBD2	TGTGCCACCCCACTAGCGGGAGGGCCCACTTTAGAAAATGAGCAGTTCTTC	CATPLAGGPTLENEQFF
-	TRBJ1-2	TRBV11-2	-	TGTGCCAGCAGCTACGGACACCCCGGCGGCTACACCTTC	CASSYGHPGGYTF
many	TRBJ2-1	TRBV6-4	TRBD2	TGTGCCAGCAGTGCGGGAGGAAACAATGAGCAGTTCTTC	CASSAGGNNEQFF
-	TRBJ2-7	TRBV5-4	TRBD2	TGTGCCAGCAGCATACTTCTAGCGGGGGAAACCTACGAGCAGTACTTC	CASSILLAGETYEQYF
-	TRBJ1-1	TRBV10-3	-	TGTGCCATCAGCCTGACCCAGGGGCAAAACACTGAAGCTTTCTTT	CAISLTQGQNTEAFF
few	TRBJ1-1	TRBV7-9	TRBD1	TGTGCCAGCAGCTTCGACAGGGGAGGAACTGAAGCTTTCTTT	CASSFDRGGTEAFF
-	TRBJ1-1	TRBV27	-	TGTGCCAGCAGTCCCTGGATTCTGCGGGACTTGGCTCTCACTGAAGCTTTCTTT	CASSPWILRDLALTEAFF
-	TRBJ2-1	TRBV13	-	TGTGCCAGCAGCCTGACAGGAGTAGCCCCCCACCAGTTCTTC	CASSLTGVAPHQFF
-	TRBJ2-5	TRBV6-5	-	TGTGCCAGCAGTTACTCATATATGGCCCCAGGGACCCAGTACTTC	CASSYSYMAPGTQYF
-	TRBJ1-2	TRBV19	TRBD1	TGTGCCAGTAGCCCCGCCAGGGGGGTTAGCTATGGCTACACCTTC	CASSPARGVSYGYTF
-	TRBJ2-3	TRBV28	-	TGTGCCAGCAGAGCGACAGTTAAGGATACGCAGTATTTT	CASRATVKDTQYF
once	TRBJ2-1	TRBV9	-	TGTGCCAGCAGCCCAATGCCACGGGACTTCCTTCGTTCCCATTTAGGGGAGCAGTTCTTC	CASSPMPRDFLRSHLGEQFF
-	TRBJ1-2	TRBV6-4	TRBD1	TGTGCCAGCAGCGCCGGGACAGGGGGCTCCTATGGCTACACCTTC	CASSAGTGGSYGYTF
-	TRBJ1-3	TRBV30	-	TGTGCCTGGAGTCAGGGTATGGGTGGAAACACCATATATTTT	CAWSQGMGGNTIYF
-	TRBJ2-1	TRBV4-3	TRBD2	TGCGCCAGCAGCCAAGATCAAAGGCTAGCGGGAGGGATTGACTCGGCGAATGAGCAGTTCTTC	CASSQDQRLAGGIDSANEQFF
-	TRBJ2-7	TRBV5-1	-	TGCGCCAGCAGCTTACAGGTGGAGGGCTACGAGCAGTACTTC	CASSLQVEGYEQYF
-	TRBJ1-2	TRBV7-9	-	TGTGCCAGCAGCTCCAACGCGGGGAATACTTTCTATGGCTACACCTTC	CASSSNAGNTFYGYTF